The 22 T cell receptor beta chains below come from one sample, sequenced in a study of T cell changes during pregnancy in multiple sclerosis. Profiling relied on immunoSEQ multiplex PCR, and the TCRdb table lists in-frame clones only, not all of them. The table includes about 100,000 clones, about nine tenths detected once. The sample consisted of peripheral blood, taken after pregnancy. Receptor source: a female donor with multiple sclerosis, enrolled in a pregnancy study.

This sequence joins TRBV4-1 and TRBJ1-4; TRBD1 aligns across 10 bases. Germline assignment: CDR1 MGHRA and CDR2 YSYEKL. The V and J ends lost 0 bases and 7 bases, in that order; junction bases with no gene match: 14. CDR3 length: 19 residues. The CDR3, as DNA: TGCGCCAGCAGCCAAGAAGAGGAGGACAGGGGGTATTTTGGTGAAAAACTGTTTTTT. Translated, it gives CASSQEEEDRGYFGEKLFF.

The chain couples TRBV9 to TRBJ2-3, with 9 bases matching TRBD1. The CDR3 runs 15 residues. Germline assignment: CDR1 SGDLS and CDR2 YYNGEE. Unmatched junction bases numbered 6, after V lost 3 bases and J lost 4 bases. The CDR3 sequence: CASSATGGGADTQYF. The CDR3, as DNA: TGTGCCAGCAGCGCGACAGGGGGGGGAGCAGATACGCAGTATTTT. Looking up the rest from reference TRBV9 and TRBJ2-3 gives the full variable domain: DSGVTQTPKHLITATGQRVTLRCSPRSGDLSVYWYQQSLDQGLQFLIQYYNGEERAKGNILERFSAQQFPDLHSELNLSSLELGDSALYFCASSATGGGADTQYFGPGTRLTVL.

The V call is TRBV6-1, the J call TRBJ2-7; D may be TRBD1 (6 bases). The V gene's germline CDR1 is MNHNS and CDR2 SASEGT. V was shortened by 5 bases and J by 2 bases, with 13 bases between the two germline ends. This CDR3 is 14 amino acids long. Here the CDR3 DNA reads TGTGCCAGCAGTTGGGACACGCAAACCTACGAGCAGTACTTC. Translation gives CASSWDTQTYEQYF.

This clone has a handful of counts. This rearrangement joins TRBV2 to TRBJ1-5; D possibly corresponds to TRBD1 (5 bases). CDR3 length: 15 amino acids. Germline V gives CDR1 SNHLY, CDR2 FYNNEI. V was cut by 4 bases and J by 4 bases, with 14 bases left in between. The CDR3 bases are TGTGCCAGCAGTGGGGCGGGGCAGAGTAATCAGCCCCAGCATTTT. It codes for CASSGAGQSNQPQHF.

This chain connects TRBV11-3 to TRBJ2-3; 12 bases line up with TRBD2. With V trimmed by 4 bases and J by 9 bases, 14 bases remained unmatched. Germline V gives CDR1 SGHNT, CDR2 YENEEA. This CDR3 comprises 17 residues. The CDR3 DNA reads TGTGCCAGCAGCTCCGTAGGGCCTAGCGGGGGGGCTGGGACGCAGTATTTT. Its translation is CASSSVGPSGGAGTQYF.

This clone was seen once. The rearrangement joins TRBV11-2 to TRBJ2-3; D gene unclear. CDR1 is SGHAT and CDR2 is FQNNGV in the germline V gene. Trimming shortened V by 5 bases and J by 10 bases, and 16 bases separated the two germline ends. This CDR3 contains 13 residues. CDR3 nucleotide sequence: TGTGCCAGCAGCCCCTTCGGAGTCGCCGCGCAGTATTTT. Protein sequence: CASSPFGVAAQYF.

This chain links TRBV11-2 with TRBJ2-3; 7 bases agree with TRBD2. V lost 1 base to trimming and J lost 2 bases; unmatched junction nucleotides: 9. The CDR3 has 17 amino acids. Germline V gene data show CDR1 as SGHAT and CDR2 as FQNNGV. The CDR3 DNA sequence: TGTGCCAGCAGCTTAGGTGTAGCGGGCCGATTCACAGATACGCAGTATTTT. Translation: CASSLGVAGRFTDTQYF.

In its sample, this clone was seen once. V and J are TRBV2 and TRBJ1-1; no definite D call. This CDR3 has 15 residues. Trimming left V 5 bases short and J 0 bases short, with 13 bases between. CDR1 and CDR2 (germline): SNHLY, FYNNEI. CDR3: CASSYASLMNTEAFF. As DNA, the CDR3 is TGTGCCAGCAGTTATGCATCCCTAATGAACACTGAAGCTTTCTTT.

The gene calls are TRBV7-9 and TRBJ2-7, with D perhaps matching TRBD1 (6 bases). Germline V CDR1 and CDR2: SEHNR, FQNEAQ (reference sequence). The ends were cut back, 5 bases at V and 4 bases at J, with 30 bases in the middle. The CDR3 extends over 19 amino acids. The CDR3 DNA follows: TGTGCCAGCAGCCTCCGGGCCCCTGGGGGCAGGTCGGTGAGGTACGAGCAGTACTTC. Encoded protein: CASSLRAPGGRSVRYEQYF.

CDR3 sequence (DNA): TGTGCCAGCTCACCACAAATACAGGAGCACGGCTACACCTTC. It encodes CASSPQIQEHGYTF. The chain is built from TRBV18 and TRBJ1-2, with D perhaps matching TRBD1 (5 bases). The CDR3 runs 14 residues. Trimming took 1 base from V and 8 from J, leaving 14 bases between them. CDR1 is KGHSH, CDR2 LQKENI, per germline.

As to this clone: In the same sample, other DNA sequences code for this CDR3. The chain is built from TRBV6-1 and TRBJ1-5, with 7 bases that match TRBD1. Germline V gives CDR1 MNHNS, CDR2 SASEGT. V lost 7 bases, J lost 5 bases, and 5 bases stayed unmatched. The CDR3 is made up of 13 amino acids. CDR3 protein: CASTRQGDQPQHF. As DNA, the CDR3 is TGTGCCAGCACTCGACAGGGAGATCAGCCCCAGCATTTT.

This sequence joins TRBV6-6 and TRBJ2-2; 8 nucleotides agree with TRBD1. This CDR3 spans 15 amino acids. The trim removed 0 bases at V and 7 bases at J, leaving 4 bases unmatched. Germline CDR1 reads MNHNY; CDR2 reads SVGAGI (reference sequence). The CDR3 here is CASSYSQGAGGELFF. DNA for the CDR3: TGTGCCAGCAGTTACTCCCAGGGGGCGGGCGGGGAGCTGTTTTTT.

The V call is TRBV5-1, the J call TRBJ1-6; TRBD1 is a possible D gene (5 bases). The CDR3 is 15 amino acids. Germline loops: CDR1 SGHRS, CDR2 YFSETQ. V lost 2 bases, J lost 6 bases, and 12 bases lay in between. The CDR3 bases are TGCGCCAGCAGCTTCCTGGACATAAGTAATTCACCCCTCCACTTT. It specifies CASSFLDISNSPLHF. The variable domain in full, completed from reference TRBV5-1 and TRBJ1-6, reads KAGVTQTPRYLIKTRGQQVTLSCSPISGHRSVSWYQQTPGQGLQFLFEYFSETQRNKGNFPGRFSGRQFSNSRSEMNVSTLELGDSALYLCASSFLDISNSPLHFGNGTRLTVT.

The rearrangement joins TRBV29-1 to TRBJ2-3; the match to TRBD2 covers 10 bases. V trimming: 0 bases; J trimming: 3 bases; junction bases outside the gene matches: 6. This CDR3 spans 16 amino acids. The germline gives CDR1 SQVTM, CDR2 ANQGSEA. The CDR3, as DNA: TGCAGCGTTGAAGATCGTCTAGCGGGAGTGACAGATACGCAGTATTTT. Encoded protein: CSVEDRLAGVTDTQYF.

V usage is TRBV5-6 and J usage is TRBJ2-7; D unclear. This CDR3 has 13 amino acids. Germline assignment: CDR1 SGHDT and CDR2 YYEEEE. Trimming removed 1 base from V and 2 bases from J, with 7 bases in between. CDR3 nucleotide sequence: TGTGCCAGCAGCTTGCCGTATACCTACGAGCAGTACTTC. It encodes CASSLPYTYEQYF. Using reference TRBV5-6 and TRBJ2-7 for the parts outside the CDR3, the full variable domain is DAGVTQSPTHLIKTRGQQVTLRCSPKSGHDTVSWYQQALGQGPQFIFQYYEEEERQRGNFPDRFSGHQFPNYSSELNVNALLLGDSALYLCASSLPYTYEQYFGPGTRLTVT.

The chain links TRBV2 to TRBJ2-7, with a weak D call TRBD1 (5 bases). Germline values: CDR1 SNHLY, CDR2 FYNNEI. CDR3 length: 12 amino acids. V shed 7 bases and J shed 10 bases, with 17 bases lying between them. As DNA, the CDR3 is TGTGCCAGCAAACAGGTCTCAACCGACCAGTACTTC. It codes for CASKQVSTDQYF.

This clone is a singleton in its sample. The chain is built from TRBV18 and TRBJ1-5; maybe TRBD1 (5 bases). Germline CDR1 and CDR2: KGHSH and LQKENI. This CDR3 is 13 amino acids long. Trimming left V 2 bases short and J 7 bases short, with 9 bases between. The CDR3 spells CASSPFWGQPQHF. CDR3 sequence (DNA): TGTGCCAGCTCACCATTCTGGGGCCAGCCCCAGCATTTT.

The gene calls are TRBV6-1 and TRBJ1-2; TRBD1 matches 7 bases. The ends lost 6 bases at V and 1 base at J; junction bases unmatched: 5. From germline, CDR1 is MNHNS and CDR2 SASEGT. CDR3 length: 14 amino acids. The CDR3 reads CASRLQGYNYGYTF. CDR3 coding DNA: TGTGCCAGCAGACTACAGGGGTATAACTATGGCTACACCTTC.

This clone came up once. The chain uses TRBV6-1 and TRBJ2-4; 9 positions match TRBD2. The V gene's germline CDR1 is MNHNS and CDR2 SASEGT. This CDR3 has 16 residues. V was clipped by 3 bases and J by 6 bases; unmatched bases: 9. CDR3 bases: TGTGCCAGCAGTGACCGCCGACTAGCGGTTTCAAACATTCAGTACTTC. It specifies CASSDRRLAVSNIQYF.

The chain employs TRBV5-1 and TRBJ2-1, with 8 nucleotides matching TRBD2. The CDR3 has 15 residues. CDR1 and CDR2 from the germline V gene are SGHRS and YFSETQ. V trimming: 6 bases; J trimming: 2 bases; junction bases outside the gene matches: 7. In nucleotides, the CDR3 is TGCGCCAGCACCCAGCGGGAGCGTACCTACAATGAGCAGTTCTTC. This gives the protein CASTQRERTYNEQFF.

The chain is built from TRBV29-1 and TRBJ2-5; 7 bases are shared with TRBD1. Germline values: CDR1 SQVTM, CDR2 ANQGSEA. CDR3 length: 15 residues. J gave up 2 bases and V 4 bases, and 10 bases lay outside the gene matches. The CDR3 loop reads CSVVGQRNIQETQYF. The CDR3, as DNA: TGCAGCGTTGTGGGACAGAGAAATATTCAAGAGACCCAGTACTTC.

The rearrangement joins TRBV5-1 to TRBJ2-7; 8 nucleotides align to TRBD2. The CDR3 consists of 16 residues. V shed 0 bases and J 3 bases; nucleotides not matched to a gene: 8. Looked up from germline, CDR1 is SGHRS and CDR2 is YFSETQ. In nucleotides, the CDR3 is TGCGCCAGCAGCTTGGGAGGGCGGGGGGACGACTACGAGCAGTACTTC. It encodes CASSLGGRGDDYEQYF.